This entry lists 3 T cell receptor beta chains sequenced from one sample in a study of T-cell memory formation after mild COVID-19. TCRdb re-derived calls from the 5' RACE reads in MiXCR, one entry per CDR3 protein. Of fewer than 700,000 distinct CDR3 sequences listed, about 20% were seen once; the top ten hold approximately 8%. What was sequenced was PBMCs or a T cell subset sorted from them (not recorded which). The source is an adult woman who had mild COVID-19 (a few samples of this study predate the infection). Cell type and time point are not known.

This clonotype was recorded at least ten times. The rearrangement joins TRBV7-9 to TRBJ1-4, with D maybe TRBD1 (5 bases). Germline V gene lookup returns CDR1 SEHNR and CDR2 FQNEAQ (reference sequence). The CDR3 runs to 16 residues. V was pared by 0 bases and J by 8 bases, with 16 bases between. The CDR3 sequence: CASSLAVGQGGEKLFF. In DNA form, the CDR3 reads TGTGCCAGCAGCTTAGCCGTGGGGCAGGGAGGAGAAAAACTGTTTTTT.

In this sample, this clonotype turned up many times. The V call is TRBV5-1, the J call TRBJ2-1, with 7 bases fitting TRBD2. Germline loops: CDR1 SGHRS, CDR2 YFSETQ. J was trimmed by 6 bases and V by 4 bases; bases with no gene match: 16. The CDR3 spans 17 residues. CDR3 nucleotide sequence: TGCGCCAGCAGCCTACCCCCGGGACGGCTAGCGGTCAATGAGCAGTTCTTC. Its protein is CASSLPPGRLAVNEQFF. The variable domain in full, completed from reference TRBV5-1 and TRBJ2-1, reads KAGVTQTPRYLIKTRGQQVTLSCSPISGHRSVSWYQQTPGQGLQFLFEYFSETQRNKGNFPGRFSGRQFSNSRSEMNVSTLELGDSALYLCASSLPPGRLAVNEQFFGPGTRLTVL.

This clonotype was seen more than once but under ten times. J is TRBJ2-5 and V is TRBV24-1, with 14 nucleotides matching TRBD2. The germline CDR1 and CDR2 sequences are KGHDR and SFDVKD. This CDR3 region has 17 residues. Trimming removed 4 bases from V and 3 bases from J; junction bases left unmatched: 6. In nucleotides, the CDR3 is TGTGCCACCAGTGACCCGGGACTAGCGGGAGAGAAAGAGACCCAGTACTTC. Protein: CATSDPGLAGEKETQYF.